These T cell receptor beta chains were read from a single sample in a study of blood T cell repertoires in COVID-19. Here immunoSEQ multiplex PCR was the method, and the copy in TCRdb shows in-frame clones only, minus some. The sample has 200,000 to 250,000 clones; 75% to 90% are singletons. The sequenced material came from peripheral blood. All receptors derive from a woman between 65 and 79 years old with COVID-19, enrolled during active disease. CDR3s include the opening cysteine and the closing phenylalanine or tryptophan. Each record gives: clone size, D gene, J gene, V gene, CDR3 protein, CDR3 DNA. The D gene is left open where the match is weak. The listing skips clone size in some rows; elsewhere it reads once, few, many or a size class.

size: few; D: TRBD2; J: TRBJ2-7; V: TRBV28; CDR3: CASSLHLAELSYEQYF; DNA: TGTGCCAGCAGTTTACACCTAGCGGAGCTCTCCTACGAGCAGTACTTC
size: .; D: .; J: TRBJ1-5; V: TRBV5-8; CDR3: CASSSTGLRSNQPQHF; DNA: TGTGCCAGCAGCTCTACCGGGTTAAGGAGCAATCAGCCCCAGCATTTT
size: .; D: TRBD2; J: TRBJ2-1; V: TRBV15; CDR3: CATSSLAGGKGEQFF; DNA: TGTGCCACCAGCTCCCTAGCGGGAGGCAAGGGTGAGCAGTTCTTC
size: .; D: TRBD1; J: TRBJ2-3; V: TRBV25-1; CDR3: CASGRTGRSTDTQYF; DNA: TGTGCCAGCGGGCGGACAGGGCGGAGCACAGATACGCAGTATTTT
size: .; D: .; J: TRBJ1-4; V: TRBV7-9; CDR3: CASSPTGGSANEKLFF; DNA: TGTGCCAGCAGCCCCACAGGAGGGTCAGCTAATGAAAAACTGTTTTTT
size: .; D: .; J: TRBJ2-2; V: TRBV7-2; CDR3: CASSFDRSFTGELFF; DNA: TGTGCCAGCAGCTTCGACCGTAGCTTCACCGGGGAGCTGTTTTTT
size: once; D: .; J: TRBJ1-1; V: TRBV19; CDR3: CASSMGQLNTEAFF; DNA: TGTGCCAGTAGTATGGGACAATTGAACACTGAAGCTTTCTTT
size: .; D: .; J: TRBJ2-5; V: TRBV11-3; CDR3: CASSLGPLETQYF; DNA: TGTGCCAGCAGCTTAGGGCCGTTAGAGACCCAGTACTTC
size: .; D: .; J: TRBJ1-5; V: TRBV6-5; CDR3: CASREGLWGDQPQHF; DNA: TGTGCCAGCAGGGAGGGCCTTTGGGGGGATCAGCCCCAGCATTTT
size: .; D: .; J: TRBJ1-2; V: TRBV27; CDR3: CASSVLEGVLHKVYGYTF; DNA: TGTGCCAGCAGTGTGCTAGAGGGCGTTCTCCACAAGGTTTATGGCTACACCTTC
size: .; D: TRBD1; J: TRBJ1-2; V: TRBV6-2/TRBV6-3; CDR3: CASSSGTGRRYGYTF; DNA: TGTGCCAGCAGTTCCGGGACAGGGCGACGCTATGGCTACACCTTC
size: .; D: .; J: TRBJ1-4; V: TRBV7-6; CDR3: CASSLGQAATNEKLFF; DNA: TGTGCCAGCAGCTTAGGACAGGCCGCAACTAATGAAAAACTGTTTTTT
size: .; D: TRBD1; J: TRBJ2-2; V: TRBV5-5; CDR3: CASSSGTGFTGELFF; DNA: TGTGCCAGCAGCTCCGGGACAGGGTTCACCGGGGAGCTGTTTTTT
size: .; D: TRBD1; J: TRBJ1-5; V: TRBV24-1; CDR3: CATSDGGTGPQPQHF; DNA: TGTGCCACCAGTGATGGGGGGACAGGCCCTCAGCCCCAGCATTTT
size: .; D: .; J: TRBJ2-5; V: TRBV6-5; CDR3: CASSYSRGTQETQYF; DNA: TGTGCCAGCAGTTACTCGAGGGGGACCCAAGAGACCCAGTACTTC
size: .; D: .; J: TRBJ1-2; V: TRBV3-1/TRBV3-2; CDR3: CASSQGLNYGYTF; DNA: TGTGCCAGCAGCCAAGGTCTTAACTATGGCTACACCTTC
size: .; D: .; J: TRBJ1-1; V: TRBV27; CDR3: CASSFNGIKAFF; DNA: TGTGCCAGCAGTTTCAACGGGATCAAAGCTTTCTTT
size: .; D: .; J: TRBJ1-2; V: TRBV28; CDR3: CASRTYRNYGYTF; DNA: TGTGCCAGCAGAACGTACAGGAACTATGGCTACACCTTC
size: .; D: TRBD1; J: TRBJ2-5; V: TRBV5-4; CDR3: CASSLGQGAGETQYF; DNA: TGTGCCAGCAGCTTGGGACAGGGGGCCGGGGAGACCCAGTACTTC
size: .; D: .; J: TRBJ2-3; V: TRBV21-1; CDR3: CASSKREYRDREPDTQYF; DNA: TGTGCCAGCAGCAAAAGAGAATACCGGGACAGGGAGCCAGATACGCAGTATTTT
size: .; D: .; J: TRBJ2-4; V: TRBV30; CDR3: CAWSDSGRPNKNIQYF; DNA: TGTGCCTGGTCGGACAGCGGCCGTCCTAACAAAAACATTCAGTACTTC
size: few; D: .; J: TRBJ1-1; V: TRBV5-1; CDR3: CASSSYSLNTEAFF; DNA: TGCGCCAGCAGCTCTTACAGTTTGAACACTGAAGCTTTCTTT
size: once; D: TRBD2; J: TRBJ2-7; V: TRBV7-8; CDR3: CASSLGLAGTVQQYF; DNA: TGTGCCAGCAGCTTAGGACTAGCGGGGACAGTCCAGCAGTACTTC
size: .; D: TRBD1; J: TRBJ1-6; V: TRBV3-1/TRBV3-2; CDR3: CASSPGQNNNSPLHF; DNA: TGTGCCAGCAGTCCGGGACAGAACAATAATTCACCCCTCCACTTT
size: .; D: .; J: TRBJ1-2; V: TRBV28; CDR3: CASSLEQYGYTF; DNA: TGTGCCAGCAGTTTAGAACAATATGGCTACACCTTC
size: many; D: .; J: TRBJ2-7; V: TRBV5-1; CDR3: CASSLFDSAYEQYF; DNA: TGCGCCAGCAGCTTGTTCGACAGCGCCTACGAGCAGTACTTC
size: .; D: .; J: TRBJ1-1; V: TRBV7-2; CDR3: CASSSWTVMNTEAFF; DNA: TGTGCCAGCAGCTCCTGGACAGTCATGAACACTGAAGCTTTCTTT
size: .; D: .; J: TRBJ1-4; V: TRBV6-5; CDR3: CASSPGDYDEKLFF; DNA: TGTGCCAGCAGCCCCGGGGATTACGATGAAAAACTGTTTTTT
size: .; D: .; J: TRBJ1-2; V: TRBV4-3; CDR3: CASSQGGGGDYGYTF; DNA: TGCGCCAGCAGCCAGGGAGGGGGAGGAGACTATGGCTACACCTTC
size: .; D: TRBD2; J: TRBJ2-7; V: TRBV9; CDR3: CASSAGAASGYEQYF; DNA: TGTGCCAGCAGCGCCGGGGCGGCTAGCGGGTACGAGCAGTACTTC
size: .; D: .; J: TRBJ1-4; V: TRBV6-5; CDR3: CASRTGVGNEKLFF; DNA: TGTGCCAGCAGAACAGGAGTGGGGAATGAAAAACTGTTTTTT
size: .; D: .; J: TRBJ1-2; V: TRBV4-3; CDR3: CASSQDRGSSYGYTF; DNA: TGCGCCAGCAGCCAAGATCGGGGGAGTTCCTATGGCTACACCTTC
size: .; D: .; J: TRBJ2-2; V: TRBV7-2; CDR3: CASSLLGTGELFF; DNA: TGTGCCAGCAGCTTACTAGGAACCGGGGAGCTGTTTTTT
size: .; D: TRBD1; J: TRBJ2-3; V: TRBV3-1/TRBV3-2; CDR3: CASGQALKGVLTDTQYF; DNA: TGTGCCAGCGGACAGGCGCTTAAGGGAGTCCTGACAGATACGCAGTATTTT
size: .; D: .; J: TRBJ2-1; V: TRBV21-1; CDR3: CASSNTSGLSSYNEQFF; DNA: TGTGCCAGCAGCAATACTAGCGGGCTGAGCTCCTACAATGAGCAGTTCTTC
size: many; D: .; J: TRBJ1-3; V: TRBV30; CDR3: CAWSIPDRAGNTIYF; DNA: TGTGCCTGGAGTATCCCGGACAGAGCTGGAAACACCATATATTTT
size: .; D: .; J: TRBJ1-4; V: TRBV2; CDR3: CASRLLREKLFF; DNA: TGTGCCAGCAGACTTCTACGGGAAAAACTGTTTTTT
size: .; D: .; J: TRBJ1-1; V: TRBV2; CDR3: CAGSRERAEAFF; DNA: TGTGCCGGCTCCAGGGAAAGGGCTGAAGCTTTCTTT
size: .; D: TRBD1; J: TRBJ2-7; V: TRBV14; CDR3: CASSQGGRGPSYEQYF; DNA: TGTGCCAGCAGCCAAGGGGGCAGGGGGCCCTCCTACGAGCAGTACTTC
size: .; D: .; J: TRBJ2-1; V: TRBV30; CDR3: CAWSVDAAAYNEQFF; DNA: TGTGCCTGGAGTGTGGATGCGGCCGCCTACAATGAGCAGTTCTTC
size: .; D: .; J: TRBJ1-1; V: TRBV28; CDR3: CASSPPTGNTEAFF; DNA: TGTGCCAGCAGTCCCCCGACGGGGAACACTGAAGCTTTCTTT
size: .; D: .; J: TRBJ2-1; V: TRBV27; CDR3: CASSLSPTDNEQFF; DNA: TGTGCCAGCAGTTTAAGTCCTACTGACAATGAGCAGTTCTTC
size: .; D: .; J: TRBJ1-2; V: TRBV19; CDR3: CASSIEAWAGNGYTF; DNA: TGTGCCAGTAGTATAGAAGCCTGGGCAGGCAATGGCTACACCTTC
size: .; D: TRBD2; J: TRBJ2-1; V: TRBV11-3; CDR3: CASSVGTSGYNEQFF; DNA: TGTGCCAGCAGCGTCGGGACTAGCGGGTACAATGAGCAGTTCTTC
size: few; D: TRBD2; J: TRBJ2-3; V: TRBV3-1/TRBV3-2; CDR3: CASSQGGSGRADTQYF; DNA: TGTGCCAGCAGCCAAGGTGGCAGCGGGAGAGCAGATACGCAGTATTTT